This T cell receptor beta chain was recorded in a study of blood T cell repertoires in COVID-19. The method was immunoSEQ multiplex PCR; TCRdb's version includes in-frame clones alone and lacks a portion of them. The sample shows around 280,000 clones, 70% to 90% of them seen only once. Sequenced: peripheral blood. The receptor was isolated from a woman in her 30s who had recovered from COVID-19.

The CDR3 DNA is TGTGCCAGCAGCCTAGAGGGCGGGGCTACGGGGACCCAGTACTTC. The encoded protein is CASSLEGGATGTQYF. V is TRBV5-6 and J is TRBJ2-5; D is perhaps TRBD2 (6 bases). This CDR3 is built from 15 residues. Looked up from germline, CDR1 is SGHDT and CDR2 is YYEEEE. Trimming pared 4 bases from V and 7 bases from J, leaving 20 bases between.